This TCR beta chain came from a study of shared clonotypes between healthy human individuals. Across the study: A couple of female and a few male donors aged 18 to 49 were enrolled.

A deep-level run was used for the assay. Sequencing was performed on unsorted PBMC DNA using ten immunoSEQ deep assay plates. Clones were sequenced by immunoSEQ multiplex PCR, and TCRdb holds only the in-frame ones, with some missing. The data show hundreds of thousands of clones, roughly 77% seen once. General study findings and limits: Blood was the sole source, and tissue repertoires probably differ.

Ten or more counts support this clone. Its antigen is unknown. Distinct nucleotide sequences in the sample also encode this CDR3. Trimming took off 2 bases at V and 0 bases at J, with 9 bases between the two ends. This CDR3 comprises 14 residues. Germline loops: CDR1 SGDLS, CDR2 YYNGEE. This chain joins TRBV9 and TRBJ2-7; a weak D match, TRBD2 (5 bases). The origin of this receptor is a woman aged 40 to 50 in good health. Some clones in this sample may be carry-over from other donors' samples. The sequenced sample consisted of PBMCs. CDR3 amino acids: CASSVTGSSYEQYF. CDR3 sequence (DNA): TGTGCCAGCAGCGTTACGGGGAGCTCCTACGAGCAGTACTTC. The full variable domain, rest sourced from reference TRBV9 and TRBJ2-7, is DSGVTQTPKHLITATGQRVTLRCSPRSGDLSVYWYQQSLDQGLQFLIQYYNGEERAKGNILERFSAQQFPDLHSELNLSSLELGDSALYFCASSVTGSSYEQYFGPGTRLTVT.